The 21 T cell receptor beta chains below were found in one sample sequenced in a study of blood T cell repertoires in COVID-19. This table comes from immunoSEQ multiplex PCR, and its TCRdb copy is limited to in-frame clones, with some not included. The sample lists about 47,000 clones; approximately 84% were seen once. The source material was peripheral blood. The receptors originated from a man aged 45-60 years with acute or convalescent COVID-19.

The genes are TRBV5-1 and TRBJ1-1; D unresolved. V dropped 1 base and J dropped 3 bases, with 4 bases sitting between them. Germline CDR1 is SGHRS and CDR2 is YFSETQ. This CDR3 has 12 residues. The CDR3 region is CASSLSDTEAFF. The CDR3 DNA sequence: TGCGCCAGCAGCTTGTCGGACACTGAAGCTTTCTTT.

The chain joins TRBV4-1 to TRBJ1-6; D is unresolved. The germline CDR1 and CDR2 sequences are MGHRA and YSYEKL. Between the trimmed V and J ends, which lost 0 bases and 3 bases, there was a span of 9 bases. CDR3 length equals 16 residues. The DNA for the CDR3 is TGCGCCAGCAGCCAAGAGGCAGGCAACTATAATTCACCCCTCCACTTT. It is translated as CASSQEAGNYNSPLHF.

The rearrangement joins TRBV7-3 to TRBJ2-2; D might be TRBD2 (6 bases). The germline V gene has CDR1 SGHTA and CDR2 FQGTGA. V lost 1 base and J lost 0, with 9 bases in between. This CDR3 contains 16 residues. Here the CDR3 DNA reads TGTGCCAGCAGCTTAAGAGGCGGGGCGAACACCGGGGAGCTGTTTTTT. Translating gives CASSLRGGANTGELFF. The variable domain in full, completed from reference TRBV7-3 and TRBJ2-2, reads GAGVSQTPSNKVTEKGKYVELRCDPISGHTALYWYRQSLGQGPEFLIYFQGTGAADDSGLPNDRFFAVRPEGSVSTLKIQRTERGDSAVYLCASSLRGGANTGELFFGEGSRLTVL.

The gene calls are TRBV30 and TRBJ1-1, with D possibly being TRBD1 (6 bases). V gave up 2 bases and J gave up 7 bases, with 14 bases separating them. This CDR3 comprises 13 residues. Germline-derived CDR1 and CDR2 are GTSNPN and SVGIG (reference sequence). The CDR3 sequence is CAWSSGGANEAFF. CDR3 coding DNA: TGTGCCTGGAGTTCCGGGGGGGCAAATGAAGCTTTCTTT.

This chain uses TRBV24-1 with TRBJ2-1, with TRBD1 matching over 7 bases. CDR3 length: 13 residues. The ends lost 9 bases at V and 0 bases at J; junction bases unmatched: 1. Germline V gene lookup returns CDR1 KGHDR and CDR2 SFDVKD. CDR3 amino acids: CATRDSSYNEQFF. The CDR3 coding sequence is TGTGCCACCCGGGACAGCTCCTACAATGAGCAGTTCTTC.

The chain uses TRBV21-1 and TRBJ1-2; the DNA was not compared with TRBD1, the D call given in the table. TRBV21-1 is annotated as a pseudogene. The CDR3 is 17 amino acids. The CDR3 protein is CASSKKAGIVANYGYTF. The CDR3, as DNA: TGTGCCAGCAGCAAAAAGGCAGGGATCGTCGCTAACTATGGCTACACCTTC.

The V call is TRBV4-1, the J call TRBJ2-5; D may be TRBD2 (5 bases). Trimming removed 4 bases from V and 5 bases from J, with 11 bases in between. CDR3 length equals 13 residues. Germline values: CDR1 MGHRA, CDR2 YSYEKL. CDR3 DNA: TGCGCCAGCAGCCGGCAACTAGGGGAGACCCAGTACTTC. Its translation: CASSRQLGETQYF.

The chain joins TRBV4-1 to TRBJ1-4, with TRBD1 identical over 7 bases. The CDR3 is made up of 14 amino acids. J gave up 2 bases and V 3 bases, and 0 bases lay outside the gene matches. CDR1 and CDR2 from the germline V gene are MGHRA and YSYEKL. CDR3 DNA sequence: TGCGCCAGCAGCCAGGGACAGACTAATGAAAAACTGTTTTTT. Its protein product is CASSQGQTNEKLFF.

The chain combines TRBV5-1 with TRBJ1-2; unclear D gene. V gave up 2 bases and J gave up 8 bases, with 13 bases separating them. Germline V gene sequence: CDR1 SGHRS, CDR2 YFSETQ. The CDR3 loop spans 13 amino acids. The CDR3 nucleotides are TGCGCCAGCAGCTTTCGGGCGCCTAGCGGCTACACCTTC. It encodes CASSFRAPSGYTF.

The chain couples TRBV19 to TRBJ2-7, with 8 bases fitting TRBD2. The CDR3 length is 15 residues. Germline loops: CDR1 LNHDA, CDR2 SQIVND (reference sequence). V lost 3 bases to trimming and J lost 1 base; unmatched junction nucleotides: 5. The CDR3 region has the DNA TGTGCCAGTAGTATGCGGCGGGGGGCATCCTACGAGCAGTACTTC. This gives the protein CASSMRRGASYEQYF.

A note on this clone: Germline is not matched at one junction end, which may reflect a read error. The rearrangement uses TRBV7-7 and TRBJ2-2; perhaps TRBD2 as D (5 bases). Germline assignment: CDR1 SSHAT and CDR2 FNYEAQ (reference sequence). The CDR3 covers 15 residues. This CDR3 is CASSLDPTTHGELFF. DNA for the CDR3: TGTGCTAGCAGCTTAGACCCGACTACCCACGGGGAGCTGTTTTTT.

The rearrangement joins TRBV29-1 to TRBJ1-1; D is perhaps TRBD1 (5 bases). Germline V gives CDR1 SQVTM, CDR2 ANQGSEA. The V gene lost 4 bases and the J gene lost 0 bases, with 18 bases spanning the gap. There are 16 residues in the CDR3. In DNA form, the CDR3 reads TGCAGCGTTGTTCTGTTGCCGGGGGGGGTGAACACTGAAGCTTTCTTT. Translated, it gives CSVVLLPGGVNTEAFF.

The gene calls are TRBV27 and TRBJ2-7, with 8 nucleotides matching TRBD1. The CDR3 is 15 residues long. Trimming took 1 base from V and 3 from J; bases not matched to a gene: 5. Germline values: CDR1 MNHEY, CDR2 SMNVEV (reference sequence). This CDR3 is CASSLYPGGDYEQYF. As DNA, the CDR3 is TGTGCCAGCAGTTTATATCCAGGGGGCGACTACGAGCAGTACTTC.

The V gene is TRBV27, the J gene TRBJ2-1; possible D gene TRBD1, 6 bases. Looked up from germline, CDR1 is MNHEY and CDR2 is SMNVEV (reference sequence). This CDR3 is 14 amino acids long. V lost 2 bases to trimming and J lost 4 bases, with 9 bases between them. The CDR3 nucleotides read TGTGCCAGCAGTTTACGGACAGATTACAATGAGCAGTTCTTC. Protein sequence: CASSLRTDYNEQFF.

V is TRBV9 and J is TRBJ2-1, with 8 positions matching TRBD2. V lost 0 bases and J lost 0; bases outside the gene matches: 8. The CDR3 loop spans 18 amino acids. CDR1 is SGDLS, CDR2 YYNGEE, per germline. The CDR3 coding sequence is TGTGCCAGCAGCGTAGCGGAGGGTAGCGGGGCCTCCTACAATGAGCAGTTCTTC. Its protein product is CASSVAEGSGASYNEQFF.

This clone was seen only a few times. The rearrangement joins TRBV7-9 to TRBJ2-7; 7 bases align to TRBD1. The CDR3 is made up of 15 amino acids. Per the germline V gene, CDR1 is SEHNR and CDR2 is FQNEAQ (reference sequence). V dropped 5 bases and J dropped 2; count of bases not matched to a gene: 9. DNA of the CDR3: TGTGCCAGCAGCCCTACCGGGACAGTGGCCTACGAGCAGTACTTC. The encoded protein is CASSPTGTVAYEQYF.

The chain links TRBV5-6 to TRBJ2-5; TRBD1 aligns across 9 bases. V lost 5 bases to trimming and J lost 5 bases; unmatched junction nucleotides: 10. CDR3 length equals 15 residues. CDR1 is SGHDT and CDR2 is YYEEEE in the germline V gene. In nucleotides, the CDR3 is TGTGCCAGCAGTCACAGATTCGGACAGGGGGAGACCCAGTACTTC. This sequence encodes CASSHRFGQGETQYF.

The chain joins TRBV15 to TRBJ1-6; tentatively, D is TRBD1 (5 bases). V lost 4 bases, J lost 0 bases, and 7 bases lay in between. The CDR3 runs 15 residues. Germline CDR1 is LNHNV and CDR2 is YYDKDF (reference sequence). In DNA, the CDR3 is TGTGCCACCAGCAAGGGGAACTCCTATAATTCACCCCTCCACTTT. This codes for CATSKGNSYNSPLHF.

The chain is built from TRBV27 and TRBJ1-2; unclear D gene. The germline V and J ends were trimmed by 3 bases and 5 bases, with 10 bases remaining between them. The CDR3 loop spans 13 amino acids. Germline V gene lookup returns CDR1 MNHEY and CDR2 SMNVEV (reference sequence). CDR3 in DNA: TGTGCCAGCAGTTTCGGGAATAAATATGGCTACACCTTC. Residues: CASSFGNKYGYTF.

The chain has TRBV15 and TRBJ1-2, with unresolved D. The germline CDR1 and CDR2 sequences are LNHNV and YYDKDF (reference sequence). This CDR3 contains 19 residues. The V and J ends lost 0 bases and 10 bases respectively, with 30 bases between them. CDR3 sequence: CATSRDIWRAKPNKDVYTF. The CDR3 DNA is TGTGCCACCAGCAGAGATATTTGGCGGGCAAAACCCAACAAAGACGTCTACACCTTC.

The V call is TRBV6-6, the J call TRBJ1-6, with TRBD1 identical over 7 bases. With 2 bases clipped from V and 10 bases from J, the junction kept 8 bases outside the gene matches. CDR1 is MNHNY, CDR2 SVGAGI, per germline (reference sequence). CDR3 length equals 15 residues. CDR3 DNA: TGTGCCAGCAGTTACAGTGGAGGGGGCGAGTCACCCCTCCACTTT. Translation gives CASSYSGGGESPLHF.